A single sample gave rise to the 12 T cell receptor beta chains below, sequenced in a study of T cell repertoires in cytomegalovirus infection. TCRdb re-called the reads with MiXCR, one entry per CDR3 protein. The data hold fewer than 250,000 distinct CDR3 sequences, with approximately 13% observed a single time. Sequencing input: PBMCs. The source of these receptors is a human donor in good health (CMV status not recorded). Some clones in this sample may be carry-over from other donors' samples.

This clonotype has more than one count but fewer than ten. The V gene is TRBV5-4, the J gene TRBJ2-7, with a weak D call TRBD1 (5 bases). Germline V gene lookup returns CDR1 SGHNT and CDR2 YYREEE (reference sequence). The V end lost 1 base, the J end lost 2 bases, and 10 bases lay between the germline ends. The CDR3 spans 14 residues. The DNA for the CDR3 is TGTGCCAGCAGCTTGAACAGGTTCACCTACGAGCAGTACTTC. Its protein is CASSLNRFTYEQYF.

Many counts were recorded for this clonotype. The CDR3 here is CASSLLGTGRGYTF. The CDR3 nucleotides read TGTGCCAGCAGCTTATTGGGGACAGGGCGCGGCTACACCTTC. The chain couples TRBV7-2 to TRBJ1-2; TRBD1 agrees at 9 bases. The junction had 6 bases not matched to a gene; V was cut back by 2 bases and J by 8 bases. Germline CDR1 reads SGHTA; CDR2 reads FQGNSA. This CDR3 contains 14 residues.

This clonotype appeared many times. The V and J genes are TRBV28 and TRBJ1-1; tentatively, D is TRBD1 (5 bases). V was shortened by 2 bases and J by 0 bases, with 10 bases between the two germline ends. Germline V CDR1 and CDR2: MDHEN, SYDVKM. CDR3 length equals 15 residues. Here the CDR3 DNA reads TGTGCCAGCAGTTTACCGGGGGAACTGAACACTGAAGCTTTCTTT. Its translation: CASSLPGELNTEAFF.

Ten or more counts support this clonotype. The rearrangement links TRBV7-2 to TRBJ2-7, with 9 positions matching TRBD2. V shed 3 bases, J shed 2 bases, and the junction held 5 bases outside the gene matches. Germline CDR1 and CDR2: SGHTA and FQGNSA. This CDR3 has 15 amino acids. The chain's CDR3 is CASSFDASGAYEQYF. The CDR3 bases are TGTGCCAGCAGCTTTGACGCTAGCGGGGCCTACGAGCAGTACTTC.

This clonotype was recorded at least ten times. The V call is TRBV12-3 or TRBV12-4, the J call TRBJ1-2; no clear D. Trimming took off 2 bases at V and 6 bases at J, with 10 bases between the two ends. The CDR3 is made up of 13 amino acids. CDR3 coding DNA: TGTGCCAGCAGTTTAAAAGGTTGGGATGGCTACACCTTC. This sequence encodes CASSLKGWDGYTF.

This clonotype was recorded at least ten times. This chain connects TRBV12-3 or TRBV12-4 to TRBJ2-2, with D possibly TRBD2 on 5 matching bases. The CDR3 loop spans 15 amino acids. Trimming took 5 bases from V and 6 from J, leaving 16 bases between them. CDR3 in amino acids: CASSPRMVGAGELFF. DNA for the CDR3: TGTGCCAGCAGTCCCCGGATGGTGGGAGCCGGGGAGCTGTTTTTT.

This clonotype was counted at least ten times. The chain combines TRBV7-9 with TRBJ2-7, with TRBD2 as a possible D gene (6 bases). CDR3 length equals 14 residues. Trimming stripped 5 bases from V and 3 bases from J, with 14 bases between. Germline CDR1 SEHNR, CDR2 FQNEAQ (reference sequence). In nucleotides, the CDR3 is TGTGCCAGCAGCCACGGCAGGAGGGGCTACGAGCAGTACTTC. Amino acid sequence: CASSHGRRGYEQYF.

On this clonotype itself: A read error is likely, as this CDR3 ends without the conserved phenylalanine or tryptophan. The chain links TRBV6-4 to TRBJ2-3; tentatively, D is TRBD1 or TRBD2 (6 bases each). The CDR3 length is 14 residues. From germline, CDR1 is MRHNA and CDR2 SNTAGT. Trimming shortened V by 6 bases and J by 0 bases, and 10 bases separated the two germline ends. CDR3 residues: CASRRGTSTDTQYI. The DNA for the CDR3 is TGTGCCAGCAGAAGGGGGACTAGCACAGATACGCAGTATATT.

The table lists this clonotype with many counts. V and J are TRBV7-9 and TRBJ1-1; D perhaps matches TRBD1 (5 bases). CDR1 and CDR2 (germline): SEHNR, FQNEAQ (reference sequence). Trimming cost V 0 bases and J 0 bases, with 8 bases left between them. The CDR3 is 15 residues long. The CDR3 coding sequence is TGTGCCAGCAGCTTAGCGGTAGGGGTGAACACTGAAGCTTTCTTT. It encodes CASSLAVGVNTEAFF.

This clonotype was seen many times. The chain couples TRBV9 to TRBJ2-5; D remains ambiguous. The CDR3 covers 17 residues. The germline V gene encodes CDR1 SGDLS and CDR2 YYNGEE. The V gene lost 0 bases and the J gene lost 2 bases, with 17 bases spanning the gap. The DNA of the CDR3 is TGTGCCAGCAGCGTAGCAGGCCTAACAACCCTGCAAGAGACCCAGTACTTC. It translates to CASSVAGLTTLQETQYF.

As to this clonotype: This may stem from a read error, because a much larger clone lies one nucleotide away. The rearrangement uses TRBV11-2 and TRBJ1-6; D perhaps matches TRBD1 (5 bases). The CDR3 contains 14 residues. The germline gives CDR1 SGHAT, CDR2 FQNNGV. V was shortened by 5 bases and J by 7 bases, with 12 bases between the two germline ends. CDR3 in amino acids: CASSNRGSNSPLHF. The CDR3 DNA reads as TGTGCCAGCAGCAACCGGGGCAGCAATTCACCCCTCCACTTT. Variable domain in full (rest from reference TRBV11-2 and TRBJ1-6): EAGVAQSPRYKIIEKRQSVAFWCNPISGHATLYWYQQILGQGPKLLIQFQNNGVVDDSQLPKDRFSAERLKGVDSTLKIQPAKLEDSAVYLCASSNRGSNSPLHFGNGTRLTVT.

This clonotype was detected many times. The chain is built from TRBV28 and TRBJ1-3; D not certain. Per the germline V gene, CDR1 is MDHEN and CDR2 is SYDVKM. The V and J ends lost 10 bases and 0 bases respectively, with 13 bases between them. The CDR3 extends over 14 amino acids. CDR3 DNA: TGTGCCACCGTTTTGACCGGCTCTGGAAACACCATATATTTT. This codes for CATVLTGSGNTIYF.